A single sample is the source of the 9 T cell receptor beta chains below, sequenced in a study of cytomegalovirus exposure and HLA in healthy donors. The PCR made use of 60 Vbeta and 13 Jbeta primers. Generated by immunoSEQ multiplex PCR, the TCRdb table keeps only in-frame clones and is missing some. The sample has about 85,000 clones, about four fifths seen once. The specimen sequenced was PBMCs. The source of these receptors is a man aged 50 or older in good health and CMV-seropositive.

The chain combines TRBV7-2 with TRBJ1-2; 10 nucleotides agree with TRBD1. This CDR3 spans 16 amino acids. CDR1 and CDR2 from the germline V gene are SGHTA and FQGNSA. Trimming cost V 2 bases and J 3 bases; bases outside gene matches: 6. The CDR3 loop reads CASSLSGTGAYYGYTF. The CDR3 region has the DNA TGTGCCAGCAGCTTATCCGGGACAGGGGCATACTATGGCTACACCTTC.

This chain links TRBV6-1 with TRBJ2-1, with D perhaps matching TRBD2 (6 bases). The CDR3 loop spans 15 amino acids. Germline CDR1 reads MNHNS; CDR2 reads SASEGT. V was clipped by 3 bases and J by 0 bases, with 9 bases between them. The CDR3 DNA reads TGTGCCAGCAGTGAGCGGGGTAACTCCTACAATGAGCAGTTCTTC. Amino acid sequence: CASSERGNSYNEQFF.

This chain joins TRBV7-9 and TRBJ1-3, with TRBD1 matching 10 bases. The trim removed 5 bases at V and 0 bases at J, leaving 7 bases unmatched. This CDR3 contains 17 residues. Germline V CDR1 and CDR2: SEHNR, FQNEAQ (reference sequence). CDR3 DNA sequence: TGTGCCAGCAGCGGAGGGGACAGGGGAGGCTCTGGAAACACCATATATTTT. It translates to CASSGGDRGGSGNTIYF.

Of note for this clone: A read error may produce the germline difference seen at one junction end. The V gene is TRBV7-9, the J gene TRBJ1-2, with D perhaps matching TRBD1 (6 bases). CDR1 and CDR2 from the germline V gene are SEHNR and FQNEAQ (reference sequence). This CDR3 is 12 amino acids long. For the CDR3, the DNA is TGTTCCAGCAGCCCTACAGGGTTTGGCTACACCTTC. This codes for CSSSPTGFGYTF. Full variable domain (outside the CDR3, taken from reference TRBV7-9 and TRBJ1-2): DTGVSQNPRHKITKRGQNVTFRCDPISEHNRLYWYRQTLGQGPEFLTYFQNEAQLEKSRLLSDRFSAERPKGSFSTLEIQRTEQGDSAMYLCSSSPTGFGYTFGSGTRLTVV.

The V and J genes are TRBV5-1 and TRBJ2-7; 11 bases align to TRBD1. CDR3 size: 21 residues. V lost 8 bases to trimming and J lost 4 bases; unmatched junction nucleotides: 29. CDR1 and CDR2 (germline): SGHRS, YFSETQ. For the CDR3, the DNA is TGCGCCAGTATTTTCGGAGTGAGGGACAGGGGGTCGGGAGGGCCCGTGTACGAGCAGTACTTC. Translated, it gives CASIFGVRDRGSGGPVYEQYF.

The V gene is TRBV6-1, the J gene TRBJ2-7; D may be TRBD2 (6 bases). Germline V CDR1 and CDR2: MNHNS, SASEGT. Trimming removed 4 bases from V and 2 bases from J, with 12 bases in between. The CDR3 has 14 residues. CDR3 loop: CASSGFSGPYEQYF. The DNA for the CDR3 is TGTGCCAGCAGTGGGTTTAGCGGACCCTACGAGCAGTACTTC.

This clone was seen only a few times. V is TRBV11-2 and J is TRBJ1-1; tentative D call: TRBD1 (5 bases). The CDR3 length is 14 residues. With 7 bases removed from V and 0 bases from J, the gap between germline ends came to 12 bases. Germline V gene lookup returns CDR1 SGHAT and CDR2 FQNNGV. The CDR3 sequence: CASTPGGMNTEAFF. In nucleotides, the CDR3 is TGTGCCAGCACCCCGGGGGGTATGAACACTGAAGCTTTCTTT.

The CDR3 DNA follows: TGTGCCAGCTCACCAAGCGCCAGGGAGGGGAACGAGCAGTACTTC. Amino acid sequence: CASSPSAREGNEQYF. The chain joins TRBV18 to TRBJ2-7, with 7 nucleotides matching TRBD2. The J segment lost 5 bases and the V segment lost 2 bases, leaving 9 bases of the junction unmatched. Germline V lookup: CDR1 KGHSH, CDR2 LQKENI. The length of the CDR3 is 15 residues.

The chain has TRBV21-1 and TRBJ2-5; TRBD2 is the table's D call and was not checked against the DNA. TRBV21-1 is a pseudogene. This CDR3 comprises 15 residues. CDR3 DNA: TGTGCCAGCAGCAGCGGGCGTCCCAGAAAAGAGACCCAGTACTTC. Amino acids: CASSSGRPRKETQYF.